The present T cell receptor (beta chain) was sequenced within a study of blood T cell repertoires in COVID-19. This clone has only a few counts. The germline V and J ends were trimmed by 2 bases and 9 bases, with 11 bases remaining between them. Germline assignment: CDR1 MNHEY and CDR2 SVGAGI. The CDR3 sequence is 13 residues long. Clones were read by immunoSEQ multiplex PCR, and TCRdb kept only the in-frame ones, dropping some. The sample holds 200,000 to 250,000 clones, 88% seen once. Sequenced input: PBMCs or T cells enriched from blood (not recorded which). V gene TRBV6-5 combines with J gene TRBJ2-1, with D possibly being TRBD2 (5 bases). This TCR came from a woman under 40 who had recovered from COVID-19. The CDR3 protein is CASSYEGEGEQFF. The CDR3 region has the DNA TGTGCCAGCAGTTACGAGGGTGAGGGTGAGCAGTTCTTC.